The T cell receptor beta chain under discussion was sequenced for a study of Ad26.COV2.S vaccination and SARS-CoV-2 variants. Study overall: The study gave Ad26.COV2.S intramuscularly, once or twice 56 days apart.

This clone is a singleton in its sample. As yet, its antigen is unknown. Using immunoSEQ multiplex PCR, the repertoire was profiled, and TCRdb retains in-frame clones only, with some absent. The table shows about half a million clones, with nearly 90% occurring only once. This CDR3 spans 14 amino acids. Germline assignment: CDR1 LNHNV and CDR2 YYDKDF (reference sequence). The V end was cut by 0 bases, the J end by 2 bases, with 8 bases between. Study-level results: The TCR-based breadth and depth measures might underestimate overall T cell responses.

The treatment here: 19 received Ad26.COV2.S at low or high dose, single or two shots; five or six received placebo; per-sample allocation not given. On day 63 after the first injection, vaccine and placebo recipients gave samples. This material consisted of peripheral blood, taken in a trial of Ad26.COV2.S vaccine versus placebo. The chain employs TRBV15 and TRBJ2-7; no clear D gene. This clonotype was obtained from a person between 18 and 60 years old who received the Ad26.COV2.S COVID-19 vaccine or a placebo. CDR3 in amino acids: CATSRERFTYEQYF. CDR3 DNA sequence: TGTGCCACCAGCAGAGAACGGTTTACCTACGAGCAGTACTTC. The full variable domain, in which reference TRBV15 and TRBJ2-7 provide the parts outside the CDR3, is DAMVIQNPRYQVTQFGKPVTLSCSQTLNHNVMYWYQQKSSQAPKLLFHYYDKDFNNEADTPDNFQSRRPNTSFCFLDIRSPGLGDTAMYLCATSRERFTYEQYFGPGTRLTVT.